Below are 8 T cell receptor beta chains sequenced from a single sample in a study of PD-1 blockade in classical Hodgkin lymphoma. Profiled with immunoSEQ multiplex PCR; TCRdb holds only in-frame clones, not every one. The sample lists 50,000 to 65,000 clones, approximately 90% seen once, with about 9.4% in the top ten. Every single patient, without exception, relapsed after autologous stem cell transplantation, and brentuximab vedotin exposure varied. Source: peripheral blood mononuclear cells (PBMCs), taken before the second cycle of nivolumab. These receptors all stem from a human donor with classical Hodgkin lymphoma.

This chain connects TRBV27 to TRBJ1-5; no definite D call. The V end was cut by 1 base, the J end by 6 bases, with 4 bases between. Germline CDR1 reads MNHEY; CDR2 reads SMNVEV (reference sequence). The CDR3 length is 12 residues. CDR3 sequence reads: CASSLWGQPQHF. CDR3 nucleotide sequence: TGTGCCAGCAGTTTATGGGGTCAGCCCCAGCATTTT.

This clone appeared a single time. The chain couples TRBV5-4 to TRBJ2-1; D possibly uses TRBD1 or TRBD2 (6 bases each). The V gene lost 0 bases and the J gene lost 12 bases, with 16 bases spanning the gap. Germline lookup yields CDR1 SGHNT and CDR2 YYREEE (reference sequence). CDR3 length equals 14 residues. CDR3 sequence: CASSLVGGPPPQFF. The DNA for the CDR3 is TGTGCCAGCAGCTTGGTAGGGGGGCCCCCGCCGCAGTTCTTC.

The chain links TRBV14 to TRBJ2-2, with 10 bases aligning to TRBD2. Germline CDR1 SGHDN, CDR2 FVKESK. The ends lost 5 bases at V and 4 bases at J; junction bases unmatched: 4. The CDR3 extends over 15 amino acids. CDR3 bases: TGTGCCAGCAGCTCTAGCGGGAGATTCACCGGGGAGCTGTTTTTT. It translates to CASSSSGRFTGELFF.

The chain carries TRBV6-5 and TRBJ2-7; D ambiguous. V gave up 0 bases and J gave up 3 bases, with 12 bases separating them. The CDR3 length is 15 residues. CDR1 and CDR2 from the germline V gene are MNHEY and SVGAGI. Here the CDR3 reads CASSYSIPQHYEQYF. Here the CDR3 DNA reads TGTGCCAGCAGTTACTCGATTCCCCAGCACTACGAGCAGTACTTC.

The rearrangement uses TRBV29-1 and TRBJ2-5, with 10 bases fitting TRBD2. The V segment lost 3 bases and the J segment 5 bases; nucleotides outside the gene matches: 3. Germline CDR1 is SQVTM and CDR2 is ANQGSEA. The CDR3 is 13 amino acids. The CDR3 DNA follows: TGCAGCGTTGATAGCGGGGGGTGGGAGACCCAGTACTTC. This translates into CSVDSGGWETQYF. Full variable domain (remainder filled in from reference TRBV29-1 and TRBJ2-5): SAVISQKPSRDICQRGTSLTIQCQVDSQVTMMFWYRQQPGQSLTLIATANQGSEATYESGFVIDKFPISRPNLTFSTLTVSNMSPEDSSIYLCSVDSGGWETQYFGPGTRLLVL.

This chain connects TRBV27 to TRBJ2-2; 7 bases are shared with TRBD2. The germline gives CDR1 MNHEY, CDR2 SMNVEV (reference sequence). V trimming: 3 bases; J trimming: 6 bases; junction bases outside the gene matches: 4. This CDR3 spans 14 amino acids. The CDR3 here is CASSFSTSAGELFF. CDR3 DNA sequence: TGTGCCAGCAGTTTCTCTACTAGCGCCGGGGAGCTGTTTTTT.

The V call is TRBV20-1, the J call TRBJ2-1; D uncertain. Trimming removed 8 bases at V and 5 bases at J, with 10 bases between. The CDR3 runs to 11 residues. Germline lookup yields CDR1 DFQATT and CDR2 SNEGSKA (reference sequence). The CDR3 reads CSRSSDNEQFF. The CDR3 nucleotides read TGCAGTCGCTCTAGTGACAATGAGCAGTTCTTC.

The rearrangement uses TRBV5-6 and TRBJ1-1, with 10 nucleotides matching TRBD1. Germline CDR1 SGHDT, CDR2 YYEEEE. The CDR3 totals 15 residues. The V segment lost 1 base and the J segment 3 bases; nucleotides outside the gene matches: 3. CDR3 coding DNA: TGTGCCAGCAGCTTGACCGGGACAGGGGACACTGAAGCTTTCTTT. Protein sequence: CASSLTGTGDTEAFF.